This entry is about one TCR beta chain. The ends were cut back, 3 bases at V and 4 bases at J, with 10 bases in the middle. This CDR3 region has 13 residues. CDR1 LGHNA and CDR2 YNFKEQ come from the germline V gene. The data were obtained in a study of human T cells and chemical hapten exposure. The time point was: patch test 3, about 24 weeks after DPC sensitization. Stated treatment: therapeutic diphenylcyclopropenone sensitization with weekly scalp DPC. Patch tests were applied only after blood draws. TCRdb ran MiXCR on the RACE reads and lists one entry per CDR3 protein. This table has roughly 89,000 distinct CDR3 sequences, 11% appearing once.

This chain connects TRBV4-2 to TRBJ2-7; weak D call: TRBD1 (6 bases). The TCR sequence derives from a young woman with alopecia areata. Some clones in this sample may be carry-over from other donors' samples. Here the sequenced sample was whole blood, taken in connection with sensitization to the hapten diphenylcyclopropenone (DPC). The chain's CDR3 is CASSQTGVYEQYF. The CDR3 coding sequence is TGTGCCAGCAGCCAGACAGGTGTATACGAGCAGTACTTC.